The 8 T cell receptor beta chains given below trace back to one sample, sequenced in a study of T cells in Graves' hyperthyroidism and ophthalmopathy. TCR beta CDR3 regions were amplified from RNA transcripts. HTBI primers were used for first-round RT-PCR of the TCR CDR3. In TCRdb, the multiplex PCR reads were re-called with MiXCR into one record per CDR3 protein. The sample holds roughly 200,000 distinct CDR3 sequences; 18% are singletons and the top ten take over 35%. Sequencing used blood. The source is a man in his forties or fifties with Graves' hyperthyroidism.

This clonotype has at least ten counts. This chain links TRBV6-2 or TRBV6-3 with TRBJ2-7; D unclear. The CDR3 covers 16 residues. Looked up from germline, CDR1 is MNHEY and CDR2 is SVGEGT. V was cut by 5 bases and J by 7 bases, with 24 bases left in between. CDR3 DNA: TGTGCCAGCAGTCCCGGGCTGACCAGACCTAGAGGAGAGCAGTACTTC. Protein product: CASSPGLTRPRGEQYF.

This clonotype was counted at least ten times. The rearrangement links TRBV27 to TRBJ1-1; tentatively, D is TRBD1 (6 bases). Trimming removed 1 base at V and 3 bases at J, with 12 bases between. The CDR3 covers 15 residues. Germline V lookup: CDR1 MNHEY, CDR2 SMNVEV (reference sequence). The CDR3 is CASSLWGGADTEAFF. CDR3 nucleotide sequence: TGTGCCAGCAGTTTATGGGGGGGGGCGGACACTGAAGCTTTCTTT.

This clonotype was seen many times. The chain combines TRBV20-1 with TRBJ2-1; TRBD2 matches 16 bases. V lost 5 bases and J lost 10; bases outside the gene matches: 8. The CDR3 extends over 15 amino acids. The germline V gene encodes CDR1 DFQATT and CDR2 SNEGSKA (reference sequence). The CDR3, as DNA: TGCAGTGCTTTGGGACTAGCGGGGGGGCCGGGGGAGCAGTTCTTC. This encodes CSALGLAGGPGEQFF.

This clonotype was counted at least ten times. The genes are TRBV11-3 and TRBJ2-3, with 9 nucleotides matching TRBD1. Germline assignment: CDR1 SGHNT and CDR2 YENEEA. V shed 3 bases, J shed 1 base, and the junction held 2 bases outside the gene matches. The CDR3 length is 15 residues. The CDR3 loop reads CASSLRTGGTDTQYF. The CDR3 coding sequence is TGTGCCAGCAGCTTGAGGACAGGGGGCACAGATACGCAGTATTTT.

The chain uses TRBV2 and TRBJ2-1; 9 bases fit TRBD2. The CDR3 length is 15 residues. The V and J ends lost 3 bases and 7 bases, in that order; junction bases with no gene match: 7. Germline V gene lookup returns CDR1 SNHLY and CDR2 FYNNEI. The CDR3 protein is CASSDMAGGRNEQFF. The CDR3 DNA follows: TGTGCCAGCAGTGATATGGCGGGGGGGCGAAATGAGCAGTTCTTC. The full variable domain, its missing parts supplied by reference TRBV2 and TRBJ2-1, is EPEVTQTPSHQVTQMGQEVILRCVPISNHLYFYWYRQILGQKVEFLVSFYNNEISEKSEIFDDQFSVERPDGSNFTLKIRSTKLEDSAMYFCASSDMAGGRNEQFFGPGTRLTVL.

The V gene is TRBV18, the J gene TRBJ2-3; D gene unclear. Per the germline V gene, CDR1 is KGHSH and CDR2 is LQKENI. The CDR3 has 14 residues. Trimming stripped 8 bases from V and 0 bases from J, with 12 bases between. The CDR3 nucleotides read TGTGCCAGCGGCGAGAACCCGAGCACAGATACGCAGTATTTT. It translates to CASGENPSTDTQYF.

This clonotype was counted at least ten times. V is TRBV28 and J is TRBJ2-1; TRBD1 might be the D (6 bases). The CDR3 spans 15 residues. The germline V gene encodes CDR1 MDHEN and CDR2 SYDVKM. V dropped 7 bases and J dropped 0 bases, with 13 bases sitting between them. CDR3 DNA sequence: TGTGCCAGCAATTCAGGGGTACCCTCCTACAATGAGCAGTTCTTC. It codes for CASNSGVPSYNEQFF.

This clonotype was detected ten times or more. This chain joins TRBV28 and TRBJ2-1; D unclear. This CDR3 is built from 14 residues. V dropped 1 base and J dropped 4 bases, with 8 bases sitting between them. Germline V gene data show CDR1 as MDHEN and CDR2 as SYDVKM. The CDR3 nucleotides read TGTGCCAGCAGTTTATTCGGCAGTTACAATGAGCAGTTCTTC. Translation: CASSLFGSYNEQFF.